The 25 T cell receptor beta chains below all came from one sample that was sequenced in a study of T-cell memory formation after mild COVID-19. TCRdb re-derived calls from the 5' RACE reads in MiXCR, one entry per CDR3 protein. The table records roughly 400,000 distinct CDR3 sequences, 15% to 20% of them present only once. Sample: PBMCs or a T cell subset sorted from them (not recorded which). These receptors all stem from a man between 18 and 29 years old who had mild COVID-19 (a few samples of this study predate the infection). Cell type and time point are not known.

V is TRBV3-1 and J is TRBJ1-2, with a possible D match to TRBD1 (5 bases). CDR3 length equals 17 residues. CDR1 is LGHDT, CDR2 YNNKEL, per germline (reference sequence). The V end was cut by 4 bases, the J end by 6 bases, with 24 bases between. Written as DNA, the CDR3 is TGTGCCAGCAGCCTCCCGCCGGGACGGGGCCGCCTCCATGGCTACACCTTC. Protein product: CASSLPPGRGRLHGYTF.

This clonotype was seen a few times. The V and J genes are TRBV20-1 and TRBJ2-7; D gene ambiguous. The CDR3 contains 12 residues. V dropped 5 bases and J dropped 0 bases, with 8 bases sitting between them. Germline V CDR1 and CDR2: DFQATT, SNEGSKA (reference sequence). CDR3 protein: CSARGVSYEQYV. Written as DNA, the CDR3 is TGCAGTGCTCGTGGTGTCTCCTACGAGCAGTACGTC.

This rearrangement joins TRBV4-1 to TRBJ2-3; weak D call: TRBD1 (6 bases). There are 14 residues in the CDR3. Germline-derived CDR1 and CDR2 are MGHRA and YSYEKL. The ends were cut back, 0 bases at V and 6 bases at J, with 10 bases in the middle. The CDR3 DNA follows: TGCGCCAGCAGCCAAGATCGACAGGTTGATACGCAGTATTTT. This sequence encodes CASSQDRQVDTQYF.

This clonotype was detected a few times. This CDR3 reads CASSLRVTSGGRYNEQFF. The CDR3 DNA sequence: TGTGCCAGCAGTTTAAGGGTGACTAGCGGGGGACGATACAATGAGCAGTTCTTC. V is TRBV27 and J is TRBJ2-1, with TRBD2 identical over 12 bases. The CDR3 is made up of 18 amino acids. V trimming: 2 bases; J trimming: 4 bases; junction bases outside the gene matches: 9. The V gene's germline CDR1 is MNHEY and CDR2 SMNVEV (reference sequence).

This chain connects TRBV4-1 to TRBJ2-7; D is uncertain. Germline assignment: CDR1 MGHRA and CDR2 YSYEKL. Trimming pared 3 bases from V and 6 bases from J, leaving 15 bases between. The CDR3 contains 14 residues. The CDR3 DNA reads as TGCGCCAGCAGCCAGGCAGGAGACCTCCGCGAGCAGTACTTC. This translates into CASSQAGDLREQYF.

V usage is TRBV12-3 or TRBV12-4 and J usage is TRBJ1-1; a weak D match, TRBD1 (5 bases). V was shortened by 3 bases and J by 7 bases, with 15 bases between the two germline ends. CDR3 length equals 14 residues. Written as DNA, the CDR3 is TGTGCCAGCAGTTTTCCGGGGCCGGCTCTTGAAGCTTTCTTT. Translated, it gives CASSFPGPALEAFF.

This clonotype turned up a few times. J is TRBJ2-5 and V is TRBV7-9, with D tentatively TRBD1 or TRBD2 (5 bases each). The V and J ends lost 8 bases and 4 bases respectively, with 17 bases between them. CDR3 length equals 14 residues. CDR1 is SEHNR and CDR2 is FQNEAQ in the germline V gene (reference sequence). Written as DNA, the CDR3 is TGTGCCAGCGCCCCGGGACGCCAGGGAGAGACCCAGTACTTC. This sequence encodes CASAPGRQGETQYF.

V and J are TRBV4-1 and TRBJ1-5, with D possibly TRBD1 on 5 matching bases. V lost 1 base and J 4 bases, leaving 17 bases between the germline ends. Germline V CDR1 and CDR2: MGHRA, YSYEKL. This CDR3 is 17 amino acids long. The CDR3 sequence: CASSQVGGRDRNQPQHF. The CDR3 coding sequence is TGCGCCAGCAGCCAAGTGGGCGGCAGGGATCGTAATCAGCCCCAGCATTTT.

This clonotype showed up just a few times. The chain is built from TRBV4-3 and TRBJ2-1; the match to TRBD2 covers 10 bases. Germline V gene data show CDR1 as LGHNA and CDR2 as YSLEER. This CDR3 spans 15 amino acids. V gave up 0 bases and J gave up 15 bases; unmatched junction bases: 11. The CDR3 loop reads CASSQDLAGALIMFF. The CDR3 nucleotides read TGCGCCAGCAGCCAAGATCTAGCGGGGGCCCTAATAATGTTCTTC.

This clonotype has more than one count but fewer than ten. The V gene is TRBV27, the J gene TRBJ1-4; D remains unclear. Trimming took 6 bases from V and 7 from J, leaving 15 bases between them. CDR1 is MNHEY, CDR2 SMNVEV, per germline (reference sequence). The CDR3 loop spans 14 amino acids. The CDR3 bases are TGTGCCAGCAGCCCCGAAGCTTCTGTTGAAAAACTGTTTTTT. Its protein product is CASSPEASVEKLFF.

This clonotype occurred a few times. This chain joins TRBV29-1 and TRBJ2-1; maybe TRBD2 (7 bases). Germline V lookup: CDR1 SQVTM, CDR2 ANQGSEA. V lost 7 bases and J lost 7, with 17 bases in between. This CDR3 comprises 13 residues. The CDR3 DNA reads TGCAGCGGTGTAGTGGGGGGGCCGAATGAGCAGTTCTTC. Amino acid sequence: CSGVVGGPNEQFF.

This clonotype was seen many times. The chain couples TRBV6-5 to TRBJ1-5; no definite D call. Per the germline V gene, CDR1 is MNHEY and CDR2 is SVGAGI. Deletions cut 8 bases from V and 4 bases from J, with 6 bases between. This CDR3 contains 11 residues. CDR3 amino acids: CASGVNQPQHF. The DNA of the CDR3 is TGTGCCAGCGGGGTGAATCAGCCCCAGCATTTT.

The DNA for the CDR3 is TGTGCCACCTCCCAGGACAGCCTAACCAAAGAGACCCAGTACTTC. This gives the protein CATSQDSLTKETQYF. This sequence joins TRBV24-1 and TRBJ2-5; D might be TRBD1 (6 bases). The CDR3 sequence is 15 residues long. The ends were cut back, 9 bases at V and 3 bases at J, with 19 bases in the middle. Germline CDR1 is KGHDR and CDR2 is SFDVKD.

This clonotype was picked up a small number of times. The CDR3 coding sequence is TGTGCCAGCAGCACAGTACAAGAGACCCAGTACTTC. It translates to CASSTVQETQYF. The chain couples TRBV7-9 to TRBJ2-5; D uncertain. CDR1 and CDR2 from the germline V gene are SEHNR and FQNEAQ (reference sequence). The V end was cut by 5 bases, the J end by 2 bases, with 6 bases between. The CDR3 extends over 12 amino acids.

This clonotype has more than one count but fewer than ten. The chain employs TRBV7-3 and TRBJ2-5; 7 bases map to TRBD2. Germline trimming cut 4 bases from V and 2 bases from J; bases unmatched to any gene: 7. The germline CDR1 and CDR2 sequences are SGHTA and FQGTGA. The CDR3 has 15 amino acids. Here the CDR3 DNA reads TGTGCCAGCAGCTCAGGGAGGGGAGGGCAAGAGACCCAGTACTTC. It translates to CASSSGRGGQETQYF.

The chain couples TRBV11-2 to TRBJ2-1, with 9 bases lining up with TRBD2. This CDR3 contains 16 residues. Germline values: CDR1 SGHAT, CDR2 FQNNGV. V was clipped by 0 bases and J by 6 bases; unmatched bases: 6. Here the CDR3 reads CASSLDFWRGGNEQFF. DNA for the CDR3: TGTGCCAGCAGCTTAGATTTTTGGCGGGGGGGCAATGAGCAGTTCTTC.

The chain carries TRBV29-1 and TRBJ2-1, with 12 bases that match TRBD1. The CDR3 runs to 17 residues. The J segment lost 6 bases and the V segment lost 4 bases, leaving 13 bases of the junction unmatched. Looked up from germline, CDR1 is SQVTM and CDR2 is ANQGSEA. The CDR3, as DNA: TGCAGCGTTGGGGGACAGGGGGCAACTCGATCGGGCAATGAGCAGTTCTTC. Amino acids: CSVGGQGATRSGNEQFF.

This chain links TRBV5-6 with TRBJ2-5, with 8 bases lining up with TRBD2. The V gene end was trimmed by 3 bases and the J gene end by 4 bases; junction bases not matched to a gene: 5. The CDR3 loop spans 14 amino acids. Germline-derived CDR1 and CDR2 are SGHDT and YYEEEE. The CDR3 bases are TGTGCCAGCAGCTCAACTAGCGGTATAGAGACCCAGTACTTC. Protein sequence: CASSSTSGIETQYF.

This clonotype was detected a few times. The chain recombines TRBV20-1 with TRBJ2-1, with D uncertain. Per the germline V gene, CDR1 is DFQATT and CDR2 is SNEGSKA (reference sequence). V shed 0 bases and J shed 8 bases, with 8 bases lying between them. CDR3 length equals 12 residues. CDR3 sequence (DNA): TGCAGTGCTAGAGAAGACTCGGATGAGCAGTTCTTC. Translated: CSAREDSDEQFF.

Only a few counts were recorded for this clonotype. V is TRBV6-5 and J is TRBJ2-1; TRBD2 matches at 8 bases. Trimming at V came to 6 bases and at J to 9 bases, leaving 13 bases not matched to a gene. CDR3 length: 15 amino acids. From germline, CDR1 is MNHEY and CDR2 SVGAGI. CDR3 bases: TGTGCCAGCAGCCAAACGGGACTAGATGTAGCTGAGCAGTTCTTC. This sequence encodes CASSQTGLDVAEQFF.

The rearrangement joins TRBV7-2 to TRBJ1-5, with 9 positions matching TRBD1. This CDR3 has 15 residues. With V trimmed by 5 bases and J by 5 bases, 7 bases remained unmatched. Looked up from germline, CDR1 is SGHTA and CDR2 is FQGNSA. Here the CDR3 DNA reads TGTGCCAGCAGCCGAGAAAGACAGGGGGATCAGCCCCAGCATTTT. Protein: CASSRERQGDQPQHF.

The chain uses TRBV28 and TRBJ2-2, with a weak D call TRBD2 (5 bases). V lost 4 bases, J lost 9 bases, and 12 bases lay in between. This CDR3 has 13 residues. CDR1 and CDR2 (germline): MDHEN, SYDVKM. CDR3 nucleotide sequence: TGTGCCAGCAGTTCGGCGGGCCTAAGGGAGCTGTTTTTT. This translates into CASSSAGLRELFF.

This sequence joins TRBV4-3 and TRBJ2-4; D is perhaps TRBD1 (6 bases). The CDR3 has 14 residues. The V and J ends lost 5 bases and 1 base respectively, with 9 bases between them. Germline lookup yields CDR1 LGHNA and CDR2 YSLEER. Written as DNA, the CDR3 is TGCGCCAGCAGCATCCAGGGGGCCAAAAACATTCAGTACTTC. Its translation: CASSIQGAKNIQYF.

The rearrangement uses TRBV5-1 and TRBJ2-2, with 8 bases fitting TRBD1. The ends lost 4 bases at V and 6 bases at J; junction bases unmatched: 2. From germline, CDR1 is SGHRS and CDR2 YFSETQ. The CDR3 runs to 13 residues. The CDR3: CASSRTGSGELFF. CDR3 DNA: TGCGCCAGCAGCCGGACAGGGTCCGGGGAGCTGTTTTTT.

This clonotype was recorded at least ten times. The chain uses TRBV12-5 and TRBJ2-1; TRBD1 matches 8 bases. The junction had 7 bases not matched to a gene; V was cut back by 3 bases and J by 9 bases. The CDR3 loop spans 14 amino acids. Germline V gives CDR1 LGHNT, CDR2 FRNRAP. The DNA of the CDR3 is TGTGCTAGTGGTTTCGGGACAGGAGTCTTTGAGCAGTTCTTC. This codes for CASGFGTGVFEQFF.